This T cell receptor beta chain was found in a study of graft-versus-host responses after intestinal transplantation. Study-wide background: Those transplanted obtained multivisceral, liver-intestinal, or isolated intestinal grafts. Anti-thymocyte globulin was used for induction in all recipients, who then took tacrolimus and steroids for roughly three years. Study-level results: Recipient-marrow GvH clones were detected, some having first appeared in ileum or blood. Subjects displaying graft-donor T cell macrochimerism possessed elevated graft-versus-host to host-versus-graft clonal ratios inside allografts.

Note on this clone: Its antigen is currently unknown.

The repertoire was sequenced with immunoSEQ multiplex PCR; TCRdb's copy has only in-frame clones and lacks some. Of about 120,000 clones listed, about nine tenths are singletons. The sequencing here drew on unstimulated CD4+ T cells sorted from spleen or lymph node cells, taken before intestinal transplant. This receptor was obtained from a human donor who received an intestinal transplant.

CDR3 sequence (DNA): TGTGCCAGCAGCCCGCCAGGGGCCAAAAACATTCAGTACTTC. This encodes CASSPPGAKNIQYF. This chain connects TRBV7-2 to TRBJ2-4; maybe TRBD1 (5 bases). Germline V gene data show CDR1 as SGHTA and CDR2 as FQGNSA. V was shortened by 5 bases and J by 1 base, with 9 bases between the two germline ends. The CDR3 spans 14 residues.